The rows below give T cell receptor beta chains drawn from one sample of a study of T cell repertoires in cytomegalovirus infection. TCRdb passed the reads through MiXCR, listing each CDR3 protein once. Of over 95,000 distinct CDR3 sequences in the sample, roughly 31% were seen once. Antigen specificity for these receptors is unknown. The input for sequencing was CD8+ T cells from cultured PBMCs, taken from culture after CMV antigen stimulation. The receptors shown here come from a human donor in good health (CMV status not recorded). Some clones in this sample may be carry-over from other donors' samples. Each CDR3 is given with its conserved first and last residue. D genes are given only for firm matches. For some rows the clone size is stated as once, few or many, or as a class when expanded; others skip it.

few NA TRBJ2-1 TRBV12-3/TRBV12-4 TGTGCCAGCGGCGAGTCCAACAATGAGCAGTTCTTC CASGESNNEQFF
many TRBD1 TRBJ2-7 TRBV5-6 TGTGCCAGCAGCCCGGGACAGGGGGACTACGAGCAGTACTTC CASSPGQGDYEQYF
NA NA TRBJ2-7 TRBV20-1 TGCAGTGCTAGAGCCCCAGGATATATAGAGCAGTACTTC CSARAPGYIEQYF
many TRBD1 TRBJ1-2 TRBV7-2 TGTGCCAGCAGCCCCGTTTACACAGGGGGCTATGGCTACACCTTC CASSPVYTGGYGYTF
NA TRBD1 TRBJ2-7 TRBV11-2 TGTGCCAGCAGCTTGGTAGGGGACAGAGCCTACGAGCAGTACTTC CASSLVGDRAYEQYF
NA TRBD1 TRBJ1-1 TRBV4-2 TGTGCCAGCAGCCCTACAGGGGATCATGAAGCTTTCTTT CASSPTGDHEAFF
few NA TRBJ1-1 TRBV6-5 TGTGCCAGCGCGGCAGCGAAGGTTTTTGAAGCTTTCTTT CASAAAKVFEAFF
NA TRBD1 TRBJ2-7 TRBV27 TGTGCCAGCTGTGGGTGGGACAGGGGTTCTTACGAGCAGTACTTC CASCGWDRGSYEQYF
NA TRBD1 TRBJ1-2 TRBV7-2 TGTGCCAGCAGCTCAATGGTGCTGGGACAGGGAGACTATGGCTACACCTTC CASSSMVLGQGDYGYTF
few TRBD2 TRBJ2-3 TRBV7-8 TGTGCCAGCAGCTTAGAGGTTCGGACTAGCGCAACTAGCACAGATACGCAGTATTTT CASSLEVRTSATSTDTQYF
few NA TRBJ2-3 TRBV25-1 TGTGCCAGCAGTGATCCCGACCAAGGGCAGGGGAGGGACACAGATACGCAGTATTTT CASSDPDQGQGRDTDTQYF
few TRBD1 TRBJ2-7 TRBV7-2 TGTGCCAGCAGCCCGACAGGGGGCGCGTCCGAGCAGTACTTC CASSPTGGASEQYF
few NA TRBJ2-5 TRBV6-5 TGTGCCAGCAGTTACCTGCCAGGTGCCTTGATAGGACATCAAGAGACCCAGTACTTC CASSYLPGALIGHQETQYF
NA TRBD2 TRBJ2-7 TRBV7-6 TGTGCCAGCAGCTTAAGGGAGCGGGGGTCCTCTCGAGAGCAGTACTTC CASSLRERGSSREQYF
NA NA TRBJ1-1 TRBV4-1 TGCGCCAGCAGCCAAGAAGTGGCTGGGAACACTGAAGCTTTCTTT CASSQEVAGNTEAFF
few NA TRBJ1-5 TRBV4-3 TGCGCCAGCAGCCAAGACCCCCCCATTATCAATCAGCCCCAGCATTTT CASSQDPPIINQPQHF
NA TRBD1 TRBJ1-1 TRBV6-1 TGTGCCAGCAGTCTTAGCAGGACAGGTCCTGAAGCTTTCTTT CASSLSRTGPEAFF
NA TRBD1 TRBJ2-7 TRBV20-1 TGCAGTGCTAGATCTACAGGGGGCAAATACAACGAGCAGTACTTC CSARSTGGKYNEQYF
NA NA TRBJ2-1 TRBV5-4 TGTGCCAGCAGCGCGCCCGGGGTCCTCAATGAGCAGTTCTTC CASSAPGVLNEQFF
NA NA TRBJ2-2 TRBV5-6 TGTGCCAGCAGCGGTTATGCTAAGAACACCGGGGAGCTGTTTTTT CASSGYAKNTGELFF
few NA TRBJ1-3 TRBV7-2 TGTGCCAGCAGCTGGATCGACTCGGCCATATATTTT CASSWIDSAIYF
NA NA TRBJ2-1 TRBV7-6 TGTGCCAGCAGCCATCCCCTAGCCAGCTCCTACAATGAGCAGTTCTTC CASSHPLASSYNEQFF
few NA TRBJ1-5 TRBV2 TGTGCCAGCAGTGGAACGTGGGGTGAGTCCCAGCATTTT CASSGTWGESQHF
NA TRBD2 TRBJ2-3 TRBV11-2 TGTGCCAGCAGCCCCAGACTAGCGGATTTCACAGATACGCAGTATTTT CASSPRLADFTDTQYF
NA TRBD2 TRBJ2-1 TRBV7-9 TGTGCCAGCAGCCGCCTAGGAGTAGCGGGGGGTTACAATGAGCAGTTCTTC CASSRLGVAGGYNEQFF
NA TRBD2 TRBJ2-1 TRBV3-1 TGTGCCAGCAGCCTTCCGGGACTAGCGGGGGGACCTGGCTCCTACAATGAGCAGTTCTTC CASSLPGLAGGPGSYNEQFF
NA NA TRBJ1-6 TRBV7-6 TGTGCCAGCAGCGGGGACGCTAAGAATTCACCCCTCCACTTT CASSGDAKNSPLHF
NA TRBD1 TRBJ1-2 TRBV7-9 TGTGCCAGCAGCTTAGCAGACCGGGACAGGGCGAGTGGCTACACCTTC CASSLADRDRASGYTF
NA NA TRBJ1-1 TRBV11-2 TGTGCCTCCGGGAGGGTGAATACTGAAGCTTTCTTT CASGRVNTEAFF
few NA TRBJ1-1 TRBV20-1 TGCAGTGCTAGCGATACCTCCTTTGACCCCTCCGGCGAGGCTTTCTTT CSASDTSFDPSGEAFF
many NA TRBJ2-7 TRBV28 TGTGCCAGCAGTGCCGCCGGGACGTCGTTTGGCGAGCAGTACTTC CASSAAGTSFGEQYF
once NA TRBJ2-7 TRBV6-1 TGTGCCAGCAGTGAATACCCCAGTTGGAGGGGGCAGTACGAGCAGTACTTC CASSEYPSWRGQYEQYF
NA NA TRBJ2-1 TRBV28 TGTGCCACCATCCTCTACCGGACTTTCCGCTCCTACAATGAGCAGTTCTTC CATILYRTFRSYNEQFF
NA NA TRBJ1-2 TRBV5-4 TGTGCCAGCAGCTTCCAGGGATCAGGCTATGGCTACACCTTC CASSFQGSGYGYTF
NA NA TRBJ2-1 TRBV6-5 TGTGCCAGCAGTTACGTGGGCAATGAGCAGTTCTTC CASSYVGNEQFF
few TRBD2 TRBJ2-1 TRBV5-4 TGTGCCAGCAGCTATCCAACTAGCGGAGACCTCTACAATGAGCAGTTCTTC CASSYPTSGDLYNEQFF
NA NA TRBJ2-3 TRBV20-1 TGCAGTGCTAGAGATTTTTTTAAGGCAGATACGCAGTATTTT CSARDFFKADTQYF
NA NA TRBJ2-1 TRBV20-1 TGCAGTGCTAGGGTTATACACTCCTACAATGAGCAGTTCTTC CSARVIHSYNEQFF
few TRBD1 TRBJ2-7 TRBV6-5 TGTGCCAGCAGTACGGGACAGGGGGCGTACGAGCAGTACTTC CASSTGQGAYEQYF
NA TRBD1 TRBJ1-1 TRBV5-1 TGCGCCAGCAGCTTAGGGACAGGGGGATCCACTGAAGCTTTCTTT CASSLGTGGSTEAFF
few NA TRBJ2-7 TRBV7-8 TGTGCCAGCAGCTTCCCAGGGAAGCTCGACGAGCAGTACTTC CASSFPGKLDEQYF
few NA TRBJ2-2 TRBV19 TGTGCCAGTAGTATAACTGGCAGGACGTGGGACACCGGGGAGCTGTTTTTT CASSITGRTWDTGELFF
few NA TRBJ1-5 TRBV4-1 TGCGCCAGCAGCCAAGACGCCTGGGGGGATAATCAGCCCCAGCATTTT CASSQDAWGDNQPQHF
NA NA TRBJ1-5 TRBV19 TGTGCCAGTAGTATACCGGGAGGTAGTCAGCCCCAGCATTTT CASSIPGGSQPQHF
few TRBD1 TRBJ2-6 TRBV2 TGTGCCAGCAGTGTTCGGGACAGTAGCGTCCTGACTTTC CASSVRDSSVLTF
many NA TRBJ1-3 TRBV5-5 TGTGCCAGCAGCTTGGTGGGATTTTCGCCAGAGGACACCATATATTTT CASSLVGFSPEDTIYF
few TRBD1 TRBJ1-6 TRBV7-2 TGTGCCAGCAGGAGAGACAGGGGGTTTGATTCACCCCTCCACTTT CASRRDRGFDSPLHF
few NA TRBJ1-1 TRBV27 TGTGCCAGCAGTCTCAGGGGAACTGAAGCTTTCTTT CASSLRGTEAFF